This T cell receptor (beta chain) was obtained from a study of OX40 agonist ivuxolimab in advanced cancers. Study details: Earlier anti-PD-1, anti-PD-L1 or anti-CTLA-4 therapy was permitted; 30% to 45% had received some.

The CDR3 totals 17 residues. Germline V gene sequence: CDR1 SGHRS, CDR2 YFSETQ. Deletions cut 1 base from V and 2 bases from J, with 15 bases between. The protocol was immunoSEQ multiplex PCR, while the TCRdb copy is restricted to in-frame clones and leaves out a portion. The data contain some 20,000 clones, roughly four fifths of them singletons. The receptor was derived from an adult with an advanced solid tumor such as melanoma, head and neck, liver or kidney cancer. This sequence joins TRBV5-1 and TRBJ2-2; TRBD1 is a possible D gene (5 bases). The specimen comprised CD4+ or CD8+ T cells sorted from blood, sampled in a trial of the OX40 agonist ivuxolimab. The CDR3 spells CASSLLVTGPNTGELFF. CDR3 DNA: TGCGCCAGCAGCTTGTTGGTCACAGGTCCAAACACCGGGGAGCTGTTTTTT. The full variable domain, completed using reference TRBV5-1 and TRBJ2-2, is KAGVTQTPRYLIKTRGQQVTLSCSPISGHRSVSWYQQTPGQGLQFLFEYFSETQRNKGNFPGRFSGRQFSNSRSEMNVSTLELGDSALYLCASSLLVTGPNTGELFFGEGSRLTVL.